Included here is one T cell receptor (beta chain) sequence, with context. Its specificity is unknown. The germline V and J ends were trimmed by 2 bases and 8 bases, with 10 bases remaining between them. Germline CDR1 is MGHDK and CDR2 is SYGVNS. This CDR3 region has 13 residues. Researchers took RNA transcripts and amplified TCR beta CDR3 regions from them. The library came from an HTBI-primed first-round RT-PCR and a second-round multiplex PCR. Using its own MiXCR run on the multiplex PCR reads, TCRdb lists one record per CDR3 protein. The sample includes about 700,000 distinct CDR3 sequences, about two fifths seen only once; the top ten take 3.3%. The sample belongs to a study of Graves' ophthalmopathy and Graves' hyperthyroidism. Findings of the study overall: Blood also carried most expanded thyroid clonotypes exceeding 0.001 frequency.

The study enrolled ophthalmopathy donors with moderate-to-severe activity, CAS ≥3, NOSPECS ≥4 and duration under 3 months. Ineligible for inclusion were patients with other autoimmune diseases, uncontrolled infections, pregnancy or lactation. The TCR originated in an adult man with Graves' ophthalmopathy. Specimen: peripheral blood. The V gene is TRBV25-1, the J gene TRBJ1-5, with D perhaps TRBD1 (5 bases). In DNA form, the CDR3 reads TGTGCCAGCAGTGAACGGGGGACGGAGCCCCAGCATTTT. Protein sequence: CASSERGTEPQHF.